Given below is one TCR beta chain in context. Its target is unknown. The data were taken from a study of vaccination effects on CD4 cells after COVID-19. Scientists isolated CD4+ T cells after an approximately 9-day culture period ended. Profiled with immunoSEQ multiplex PCR; TCRdb holds only in-frame clones, not every one. The repertoire holds under 40,000 clones, with about 80% as singletons. The receptor comes from a human donor who received a COVID-19 vaccine. The source material was CD4+ T cells from PBMCs cultured without peptide, sampled before COVID-19 vaccination.

The CDR3 coding sequence is TGTGCCGCAGGGACTCGGGGCAGGGCCCAGTACTTC. Protein product: CAAGTRGRAQYF. The chain employs TRBV2 and TRBJ2-5; D is possibly TRBD2 (6 bases). The CDR3 runs to 12 residues. Looked up from germline, CDR1 is SNHLY and CDR2 is FYNNEI. The V and J ends lost 11 bases and 9 bases respectively, with 19 bases between them.